These T cell receptor beta chains were read from a single sample in a study of blood T cell repertoires in COVID-19. The assay was immunoSEQ multiplex PCR, and TCRdb's table has in-frame clones only and misses some. The data show 55,000 or so clones, about 82% seen once. The source material was peripheral blood. The receptors come from a human donor in a cohort sampled during active COVID-19. CDR3s include the opening cysteine and the closing phenylalanine or tryptophan. D genes are given only for firm matches. Clone size is shown for a subset of rows, as once, few, many or a class of expanded clone.

TRBD2 TRBJ2-3 TRBV28 NA CASSGDSGRVEDTQYF TGTGCCAGCAGTGGGGATAGCGGGAGGGTCGAAGATACGCAGTATTTT
TRBD2 TRBJ2-5 TRBV9 NA CASSVVDTGGETQYF TGTGCCAGCAGCGTAGTCGACACGGGAGGGGAGACCCAGTACTTC
TRBD2 TRBJ2-7 TRBV13 NA CASGLAGGSLYEQYF TGTGCCTCGGGGCTAGCGGGAGGGTCCCTTTACGAGCAGTACTTC
NA TRBJ2-1 TRBV5-6 NA CASSLEGGNYYNEQFF TGTGCCAGCAGCTTGGAAGGCGGGAACTACTACAATGAGCAGTTCTTC
TRBD1 TRBJ2-7 TRBV27 NA CASSLFGQGANYEQYF TGTGCCAGCAGTTTATTTGGACAGGGGGCGAACTACGAGCAGTACTTC
NA TRBJ1-1 TRBV10-3 NA CAISVQGMNTEAFF TGTGCCATCAGTGTGCAGGGTATGAACACTGAAGCTTTCTTT
TRBD1 TRBJ2-5 TRBV10-3 NA CAISDNPVGGQGGETQYF TGTGCCATCAGTGATAATCCGGTTGGGGGACAGGGGGGAGAGACCCAGTACTTC
NA TRBJ2-7 TRBV3-1/TRBV3-2 NA CASSAPPADYEQYF TGTGCCAGCAGCGCCCCACCCGCAGACTACGAGCAGTACTTC
TRBD1 TRBJ2-5 TRBV4-1 NA CASSRGQGGQETQYF TGCGCCAGCAGCCGGGGACAGGGGGGTCAAGAGACCCAGTACTTC
NA TRBJ1-1 TRBV4-1 NA CASSQPTTPVNTEAFF TGCGCCAGCAGCCAACCGACGACACCGGTGAACACTGAAGCTTTCTTT
NA TRBJ1-1 TRBV28 NA CASSPSLETGEAFF TGTGCCAGCAGTCCCTCCTTGGAAACAGGTGAAGCTTTCTTT
NA TRBJ1-3 TRBV30 NA CAWGPKNTIYF TGTGCCTGGGGACCTAAAAACACCATATATTTT
NA TRBJ1-1 TRBV5-5 few CASSLAPNTEAFF TGTGCCAGCAGCTTGGCCCCTAACACTGAAGCTTTCTTT
NA TRBJ1-3 TRBV28 NA CASSTGNSGNTIYF TGTGCCAGCAGCACAGGTAACTCTGGAAACACCATATATTTT
TRBD1 TRBJ2-6 TRBV24-1 NA CATSEPGTGGSGANVLTF TGTGCCACCAGTGAACCCGGGACAGGGGGCTCTGGGGCCAACGTCCTGACTTTC
TRBD1 TRBJ2-5 TRBV7-3 NA CASRSADRGQETQYF TGTGCCAGCAGGTCCGCGGACAGGGGGCAAGAGACCCAGTACTTC
TRBD1 TRBJ2-7 TRBV18 NA CASSPISGTGVQYF TGTGCCAGCTCACCAATTTCGGGGACAGGTGTGCAGTACTTC
NA TRBJ1-5 TRBV19 NA CASTETASNQPQHF TGTGCCAGTACGGAGACAGCTAGCAATCAGCCCCAGCATTTT
NA TRBJ1-2 TRBV10-3 NA CAIRVRQGLEGYTF TGTGCCATCAGGGTCCGGCAGGGATTAGAGGGCTACACCTTC
TRBD1 TRBJ1-6 TRBV12-3/TRBV12-4 NA CASSPRTGSPLHF TGTGCCAGCAGTCCTAGGACAGGCTCACCCCTCCACTTT
TRBD1 TRBJ2-5 TRBV6-1 NA CASSEVTGGGSETQYF TGTGCCAGCAGTGAAGTGACAGGGGGCGGGTCGGAGACCCAGTACTTC
TRBD1 TRBJ2-3 TRBV5-1 NA CASSAGTVTDTQYF TGCGCCAGCAGCGCCGGGACAGTCACAGATACGCAGTATTTT
NA TRBJ2-3 TRBV27 NA CASSFSGVITDTQYF TGTGCCAGCAGTTTCTCAGGGGTGATCACAGATACGCAGTATTTT
NA TRBJ2-7 TRBV4-2 NA CASSQDGSSYEQYF TGTGCCAGCAGCCAAGATGGGAGCTCCTACGAGCAGTACTTC
TRBD2 TRBJ2-1 TRBV2 NA CASSESGGAAYNEQFF TGTGCCAGCAGTGAATCGGGGGGAGCGGCTTACAATGAGCAGTTCTTC
TRBD2 TRBJ2-1 TRBV27 NA CASSARLAGGHNEQFF TGTGCCAGCAGTGCGCGACTTGCGGGAGGGCATAATGAGCAGTTCTTC
NA TRBJ2-6 TRBV2 NA CAGNKRASGANVLTF TGTGCCGGGAATAAGAGGGCCTCTGGGGCCAACGTCCTGACTTTC
TRBD1 TRBJ2-7 TRBV4-3 NA CASSHRDRGGEQYF TGCGCCAGCAGCCACCGCGACAGGGGCGGCGAGCAGTACTTC
NA TRBJ2-7 TRBV10-3 NA CAISGAGYEQYF TGTGCCATCAGTGGCGCGGGCTACGAGCAGTACTTC
NA TRBJ1-5 TRBV15 NA CATSRVVAFNQPQHF TGTGCCACCAGCAGAGTTGTGGCTTTTAATCAGCCCCAGCATTTT
TRBD1 TRBJ1-3 TRBV28 few CASSLRQGIGYTIYF TGTGCCAGCAGTTTAAGACAGGGGATAGGGTACACCATATATTTT
NA TRBJ2-3 TRBV19 NA CASTTSLRGRTDTQYF TGTGCCAGTACTACCTCCTTGCGGGGTCGCACAGATACGCAGTATTTT
TRBD1 TRBJ2-5 TRBV3-1/TRBV3-2 few CASSQPGQKTPYF TGTGCCAGCAGCCAACCGGGACAGAAAACCCCGTACTTC